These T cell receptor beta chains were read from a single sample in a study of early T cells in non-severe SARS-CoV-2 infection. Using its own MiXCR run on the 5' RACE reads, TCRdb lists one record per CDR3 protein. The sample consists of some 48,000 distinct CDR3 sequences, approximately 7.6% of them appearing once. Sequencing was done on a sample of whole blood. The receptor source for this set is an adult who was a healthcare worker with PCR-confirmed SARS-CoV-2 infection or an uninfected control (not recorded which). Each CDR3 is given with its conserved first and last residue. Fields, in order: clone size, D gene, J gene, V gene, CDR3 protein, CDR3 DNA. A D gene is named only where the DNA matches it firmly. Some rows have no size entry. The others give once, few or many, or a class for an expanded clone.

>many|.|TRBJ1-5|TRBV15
CATSRDYQPQHF
TGTGCCACCAGCAGAGATTATCAGCCCCAGCATTTT
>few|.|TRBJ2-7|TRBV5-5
CASSLEQRFYEQYF
TGTGCCAGCAGCTTGGAGCAGCGATTCTACGAGCAGTACTTC
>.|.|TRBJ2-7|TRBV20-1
CSARDSPYEQYF
TGCAGTGCTAGAGATTCTCCCTACGAGCAGTACTTC
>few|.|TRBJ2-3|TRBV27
CASSGNARTDTQYF
TGTGCCAGCTCCGGGAACGCTCGCACAGATACGCAGTATTTT
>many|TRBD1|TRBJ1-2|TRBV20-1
CSAVHRGNYGYTF
TGCAGTGCCGTTCACAGGGGAAACTATGGCTACACCTTC
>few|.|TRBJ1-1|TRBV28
CASSLSGTEAFF
TGTGCCAGCAGTCTCTCGGGGACTGAAGCTTTCTTT
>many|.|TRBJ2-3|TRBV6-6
CASSYSRPSRDTQYF
TGTGCCAGCAGTTACTCGAGACCCTCAAGAGATACGCAGTATTTT
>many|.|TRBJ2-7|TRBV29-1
CSVYNAYEQYF
TGCAGCGTTTACAACGCCTACGAGCAGTACTTC
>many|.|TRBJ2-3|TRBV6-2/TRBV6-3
CASSYDLNVDTQYF
TGTGCCAGCAGTTACGACTTGAACGTAGATACGCAGTATTTT
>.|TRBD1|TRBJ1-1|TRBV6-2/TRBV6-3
CASRDGTGREAFF
TGTGCCAGCAGGGACGGGACAGGAAGAGAAGCTTTCTTT
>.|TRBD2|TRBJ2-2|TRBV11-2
CASRSGLADTGELFF
TGTGCCAGCAGATCAGGACTAGCGGACACCGGGGAGCTGTTTTTT